The following is a T cell receptor beta chain sequence with its context. The data belong to a study of blood T cell repertoires in COVID-19. The overall study: Samples came from the United States, Italy and Spain, spanning acute and convalescent COVID-19. The analysed material was cDNA or gDNA that came from T cells, B-cell-depleted T cells, or PBMCs.

Under the authors' procedure: Amplification of reference gene primers provided the estimated nucleated cell counts. Libraries were prepared by immunoSEQ multiplex PCR; TCRdb keeps only in-frame clonotypes and omits some of them. For V, J and clone size, that table is used; D and trimming come from the DNA. The sample carries around 25,000 clones, about 90% recorded once. This TCR derives from a human donor in a cohort sampled during active COVID-19. Sequencing used peripheral blood.

The CDR3: CASRGEAGVGETQYF. CDR3 in DNA: TGCGCCAGCAGAGGTGAAGCGGGAGTCGGGGAGACCCAGTACTTC. V gene TRBV5-1 combines with J gene TRBJ2-5; TRBD2 aligns across 8 bases. J gave up 5 bases and V 5 bases, and 11 bases lay outside the gene matches. This CDR3 spans 15 amino acids. Germline V CDR1 and CDR2: SGHRS, YFSETQ.